A single sample is the source of the 14 T cell receptor beta chains below, sequenced in a study of T cells after yellow fever vaccination (dated by TCRdb to about 2019). Per the publication, the treatment or condition label means: live attenuated yellow fever vaccine strain. Libraries were built with 5' RACE. The sequencer was an Illumina NovaSeq 6000. Using fastp at Q25 and MiXCR, TCRdb reprocessed the public reads and kept productive beta chains. Rows are unified per CDR3 protein, each entry keeping the most common DNA and genes. The sample table holds 400,000 to 450,000 distinct CDR3 sequences, of which roughly a sixth were seen once. The ten largest clones take up roughly a sixth of the sample. The material sequenced was PBMCs, taken before the yellow fever booster vaccination. The receptors were gathered from a man aged 18-30 years who received the YFV17D yellow fever vaccine.

This rearrangement joins TRBV5-1 to TRBJ1-2; tentative D call: TRBD1 (6 bases). Germline lookup yields CDR1 SGHRS and CDR2 YFSETQ. CDR3 size: 16 residues. Deletions cut 1 base from V and 3 bases from J, with 16 bases between. The chain's CDR3 is CASSLSPDRNHYGYTF. CDR3 coding DNA: TGCGCCAGCAGCTTGTCCCCGGACAGAAACCACTATGGCTACACCTTC.

The V and J genes are TRBV7-2 and TRBJ2-2; unclear D gene. The ends were cut back, 8 bases at V and 4 bases at J, with 14 bases in the middle. Germline CDR1 is SGHTA and CDR2 is FQGNSA. The length of the CDR3 is 14 residues. The CDR3 spells CASGPRRRTGELFF. CDR3 DNA sequence: TGTGCCAGCGGCCCTCGCAGGCGCACCGGGGAGCTGTTTTTT.

V gene TRBV12-3 or TRBV12-4 combines with J gene TRBJ1-5; no reliable D call. Trimming cost V 3 bases and J 7 bases, with 7 bases left between them. This CDR3 has 12 amino acids. CDR3 sequence reads: CASSFRVQPQHF. The DNA for the CDR3 is TGTGCCAGCAGTTTCAGAGTCCAGCCCCAGCATTTT.

This clonotype has more than one count but fewer than ten. The chain carries TRBV4-1 and TRBJ1-1, with D perhaps TRBD1 (5 bases). The CDR3 consists of 15 residues. Trimming cost V 2 bases and J 1 base, with 11 bases left between them. From germline, CDR1 is MGHRA and CDR2 YSYEKL. Here the CDR3 reads CASSQMGRGNTEAFF. The DNA for the CDR3 is TGCGCCAGCAGCCAAATGGGGCGAGGGAACACTGAAGCTTTCTTT.

The sample holds a few counts of this clonotype. The CDR3 reads CASSPTSGGAGPTDTQYF. Written as DNA, the CDR3 is TGTGCCAGCAGCCCGACTAGCGGGGGGGCGGGGCCCACAGATACGCAGTATTTT. This sequence joins TRBV4-2 and TRBJ2-3, with 14 bases fitting TRBD2. This CDR3 spans 18 amino acids. The V gene end was trimmed by 4 bases and the J gene end by 2 bases; junction bases not matched to a gene: 8. CDR1 LGHNA and CDR2 YNFKEQ come from the germline V gene.

This clonotype has more than one count but fewer than ten. The chain couples TRBV12-3 or TRBV12-4 to TRBJ2-5; 7 nucleotides match TRBD2. J was trimmed by 5 bases and V by 4 bases; bases with no gene match: 10. The CDR3 runs to 15 residues. CDR3 sequence reads: CASSYPGGRMETQYF. For the CDR3, the DNA is TGTGCCAGCAGTTATCCCGGGGGGAGAATGGAGACCCAGTACTTC.

This clonotype was recorded a few times. This chain joins TRBV5-1 and TRBJ2-3; 9 nucleotides align to TRBD2. The J segment lost 5 bases and the V segment lost 5 bases, leaving 21 bases of the junction unmatched. Per the germline V gene, CDR1 is SGHRS and CDR2 is YFSETQ. The CDR3 contains 19 residues. CDR3 sequence (DNA): TGCGCCAGCAGTTCCTTCGGAAAACGGGCGGGGGGGCTTGTAGATACGCAGTATTTT. Protein product: CASSSFGKRAGGLVDTQYF. Filled out from reference TRBV5-1 and TRBJ2-3, the complete variable domain reads KAGVTQTPRYLIKTRGQQVTLSCSPISGHRSVSWYQQTPGQGLQFLFEYFSETQRNKGNFPGRFSGRQFSNSRSEMNVSTLELGDSALYLCASSSFGKRAGGLVDTQYFGPGTRLTVL.

The chain links TRBV15 to TRBJ2-1, with no clear D. Germline V lookup: CDR1 LNHNV, CDR2 YYDKDF (reference sequence). The CDR3 is 15 amino acids. Trimming shortened V by 3 bases and J by 2 bases, and 11 bases separated the two germline ends. CDR3 amino acids: CATSSFLEPYNEQFF. The CDR3 bases are TGTGCCACCAGCAGCTTTCTGGAACCCTACAATGAGCAGTTCTTC.

In its sample, this clonotype was seen a few times. CDR3 sequence reads: CASSCNGSYEQYF. CDR3 nucleotide sequence: TGTGCCAGCAGTTGCAATGGGTCCTACGAGCAGTACTTC. The genes are TRBV6-9 and TRBJ2-7; D uncertain. Trimming took 4 bases from V and 1 from J, leaving 8 bases between them. The germline CDR1 and CDR2 sequences are MNHGY and SVAAGI. The CDR3 totals 13 residues.

In nucleotides, the CDR3 is TGTGCCAGCAGTTATAGGGGCGGGGGGGCGGCCTACAATGAGCAGTTCTTC. This sequence encodes CASSYRGGGAAYNEQFF. This chain links TRBV6-2 or TRBV6-3 with TRBJ2-1; 9 positions agree with TRBD2. V shed 3 bases and J 2 bases; nucleotides not matched to a gene: 8. From germline, CDR1 is MNHEY and CDR2 SVGEGT. The CDR3 consists of 17 residues.

This clonotype was counted a few times. The chain links TRBV27 to TRBJ1-6; the D gene is possibly TRBD1 (6 bases). The CDR3 is 17 amino acids. Germline-derived CDR1 and CDR2 are MNHEY and SMNVEV (reference sequence). Trimming removed 7 bases from V and 0 bases from J, with 16 bases in between. The CDR3 spells CASTPLRGSSYNSPLHF. The CDR3 DNA is TGTGCCAGCACCCCCCTCAGGGGAAGCTCCTATAATTCACCCCTCCACTTT.

This clonotype was counted only a few times. This chain joins TRBV15 and TRBJ1-4; maybe TRBD1 (5 bases). Germline V gene lookup returns CDR1 LNHNV and CDR2 YYDKDF (reference sequence). The V and J ends lost 1 base and 8 bases respectively, with 20 bases between them. This CDR3 spans 17 amino acids. The CDR3 protein is CATSRARYSGTGEKLFF. The DNA for the CDR3 is TGTGCCACCAGCAGAGCACGGTATTCCGGGACGGGAGAAAAACTGTTTTTT. The full variable domain, rest sourced from reference TRBV15 and TRBJ1-4, is DAMVIQNPRYQVTQFGKPVTLSCSQTLNHNVMYWYQQKSSQAPKLLFHYYDKDFNNEADTPDNFQSRRPNTSFCFLDIRSPGLGDTAMYLCATSRARYSGTGEKLFFGSGTQLSVL.

The chain employs TRBV4-3 and TRBJ1-2; D gene unclear. The germline V gene encodes CDR1 LGHNA and CDR2 YSLEER. CDR3 size: 13 residues. V was pared by 1 base and J by 7 bases, with 10 bases between. The CDR3 loop reads CASSQVTDAGYTF. The CDR3 bases are TGCGCCAGCAGCCAAGTTACAGATGCTGGCTACACCTTC.

In this sample, this clonotype turned up a few times. Here the CDR3 reads CASSVGINTEAFF. The CDR3 DNA follows: TGTGCCAGCAGCGTAGGGATTAACACTGAAGCTTTCTTT. The V and J genes are TRBV9 and TRBJ1-1; D remains ambiguous. CDR1 and CDR2 from the germline V gene are SGDLS and YYNGEE. The CDR3 runs to 13 residues. Between the trimmed V and J ends, which lost 0 bases and 2 bases, there was a span of 5 bases.